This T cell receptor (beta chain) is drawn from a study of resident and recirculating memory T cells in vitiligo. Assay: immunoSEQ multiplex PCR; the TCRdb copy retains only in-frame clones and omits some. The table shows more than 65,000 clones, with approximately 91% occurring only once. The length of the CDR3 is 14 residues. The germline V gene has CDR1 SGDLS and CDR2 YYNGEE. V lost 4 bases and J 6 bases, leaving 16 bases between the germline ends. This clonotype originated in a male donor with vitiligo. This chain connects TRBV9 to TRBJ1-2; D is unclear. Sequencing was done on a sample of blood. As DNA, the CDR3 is TGTGCCAGCAGCCCTCGGGTCCCGAGCGATGGCTACACCTTC. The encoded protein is CASSPRVPSDGYTF.